Listed here are 26 T cell receptor beta chains from one sample, sequenced in a study of blood T cell repertoires in COVID-19. Here immunoSEQ multiplex PCR was the method, and the copy in TCRdb shows in-frame clones only, minus some. The sample carries some 700,000 clones, around 89% recorded once. The source material was peripheral blood. The receptors stem from a woman between 18 and 29 years old with acute or convalescent COVID-19.

The CDR3 DNA reads TGTGCCAGCAGCTTATGGGGCAGGGGGCGGTCCGAGCAGTACTTC. Residues: CASSLWGRGRSEQYF. The chain uses TRBV11-2 and TRBJ2-7, with 8 bases matching TRBD1. With V trimmed by 2 bases and J by 6 bases, 9 bases remained unmatched. Germline CDR1 SGHAT, CDR2 FQNNGV. The CDR3 spans 15 residues.

This clone was seen a few times. The rearrangement links TRBV10-3 to TRBJ1-1; 8 bases are a match to TRBD1. The CDR3 runs 14 residues. V gave up 1 base and J gave up 7 bases; unmatched junction bases: 5. Germline V gives CDR1 ENHRY, CDR2 SYGVKD. CDR3 DNA: TGTGCCATCAGTGAGTTTGCAGGGGGCAGTGAAGCTTTCTTT. Translating gives CAISEFAGGSEAFF.

This chain uses TRBV6-2 or TRBV6-3 with TRBJ1-6; D is perhaps TRBD1 (6 bases). Germline CDR1 reads MNHEY; CDR2 reads SVGEGT. The germline V and J ends were trimmed by 6 bases and 0 bases, with 15 bases remaining between them. This CDR3 has 17 amino acids. CDR3 nucleotides: TGTGCCAGCAGCAAAGGACAGCTCAGCTCCTATAATTCACCCCTCCACTTT. Translated: CASSKGQLSSYNSPLHF.

This chain connects TRBV30 to TRBJ1-2; TRBD1 is a possible D gene (5 bases). Germline V CDR1 and CDR2: GTSNPN, SVGIG (reference sequence). This CDR3 has 14 residues. With 0 bases removed from V and 7 bases from J, the gap between germline ends came to 15 bases. CDR3 sequence (DNA): TGTGCCTGGAGTGTAATTTCGGGGGGGGTTGGCTACACCTTC. Translated: CAWSVISGGVGYTF.

The V gene is TRBV5-1, the J gene TRBJ1-4; the D gene is possibly TRBD1 (6 bases). The CDR3 covers 14 residues. The V end was cut by 3 bases, the J end by 6 bases, with 12 bases between. Germline V lookup: CDR1 SGHRS, CDR2 YFSETQ. The DNA for the CDR3 is TGCGCCAGCAGCTCGGGACAAATCGATGAAAAACTGTTTTTT. It is translated as CASSSGQIDEKLFF.

The chain couples TRBV2 to TRBJ1-1; D is unresolved. Trimming took 3 bases from V and 0 from J, leaving 14 bases between them. This CDR3 is built from 16 residues. The germline V gene has CDR1 SNHLY and CDR2 FYNNEI. The CDR3 spells CASSDTPVALNTEAFF. The CDR3 region has the DNA TGTGCCAGCAGTGACACGCCCGTGGCCTTGAACACTGAAGCTTTCTTT.

The chain joins TRBV19 to TRBJ1-5; 8 nucleotides match TRBD1. V was pared by 5 bases and J by 5 bases, with 5 bases of the junction left unmatched. CDR1 is LNHDA, CDR2 SQIVND, per germline (reference sequence). The CDR3 totals 14 residues. This CDR3 is CASSAGRGHQPQHF. Written as DNA, the CDR3 is TGTGCCAGTAGTGCCGGCAGGGGGCATCAGCCCCAGCATTTT.

The J gene is TRBJ1-2, the V gene TRBV4-1, with 12 bases matching TRBD1. The CDR3 covers 15 residues. With 2 bases clipped from V and 8 bases from J, the junction kept 6 bases outside the gene matches. CDR1 and CDR2 from the germline V gene are MGHRA and YSYEKL. The CDR3 nucleotides read TGCGCCAGCAGCCAAAGGGACAGGGGGCAGGAGGGCTACACCTTC. Translating gives CASSQRDRGQEGYTF.

The chain uses TRBV6-4 and TRBJ1-2, with 9 bases that match TRBD1. After removal of 4 bases from V and 4 bases from J, the junction contained 4 bases not matched to a gene. Germline V lookup: CDR1 MRHNA, CDR2 SNTAGT. The CDR3 contains 14 residues. The CDR3 loop reads CASSGTGESYGYTF. The CDR3 DNA sequence: TGTGCCAGCAGTGGGACAGGGGAGTCCTATGGCTACACCTTC.

This clone occurred once. The chain recombines TRBV15 with TRBJ1-1; unclear D gene. V was cut by 1 base and J by 1 base, with 7 bases left in between. The CDR3 is 14 amino acids. Germline V CDR1 and CDR2: LNHNV, YYDKDF (reference sequence). This CDR3 reads CATSRVRENTEAFF. CDR3 in DNA: TGTGCCACCAGCAGAGTCCGGGAGAACACTGAAGCTTTCTTT.

J is TRBJ1-2 and V is TRBV5-5; tentative D call: TRBD1 (5 bases). Germline loops: CDR1 SGHKS, CDR2 YYEKEE (reference sequence). The ends were cut back, 1 base at V and 4 bases at J, with 11 bases in the middle. This CDR3 has 14 amino acids. The CDR3 nucleotides read TGTGCCAGCAGCTTGTCAGGGACTGGCTATGGCTACACCTTC. Translated: CASSLSGTGYGYTF.

The chain combines TRBV4-2 with TRBJ2-5, with TRBD2 matching over 9 bases. This CDR3 has 17 residues. Trimming took 4 bases from V and 5 from J; bases not matched to a gene: 14. The V gene's germline CDR1 is LGHNA and CDR2 YNFKEQ. As DNA, the CDR3 is TGTGCCAGCAGCCTAGCGCGGGGGGGGAGCCTCGGTGAGACCCAGTACTTC. It specifies CASSLARGGSLGETQYF.

The chain combines TRBV7-2 with TRBJ1-5; TRBD1 aligns across 7 bases. CDR1 is SGHTA and CDR2 is FQGNSA in the germline V gene. The ends lost 2 bases at V and 7 bases at J; junction bases unmatched: 11. CDR3 length equals 16 residues. CDR3 nucleotide sequence: TGTGCCAGCAGCTTATACCGGCAGGGGGGAGGCCAGCCCCAGCATTTT. Translated, it gives CASSLYRQGGGQPQHF.

The rearrangement joins TRBV12-3 or TRBV12-4 to TRBJ2-3; tentatively, D is TRBD2 (6 bases). CDR3 size: 12 residues. The ends were cut back, 10 bases at V and 5 bases at J, with 13 bases in the middle. CDR3 amino acids: CATARGRDTQYF. The CDR3 DNA follows: TGTGCCACCGCCCGGGGGAGAGATACGCAGTATTTT.

J is TRBJ2-7 and V is TRBV5-5, with D perhaps matching TRBD1 (5 bases). CDR1 is SGHKS and CDR2 is YYEKEE in the germline V gene (reference sequence). Between the trimmed V and J ends, which lost 1 base and 3 bases, there was a span of 8 bases. The CDR3 loop spans 13 amino acids. The CDR3 here is CASSLSGIYEQYF. The DNA of the CDR3 is TGTGCCAGCAGCTTGTCAGGGATCTACGAGCAGTACTTC.

The rearrangement joins TRBV14 to TRBJ1-4, with 8 positions matching TRBD1. The J segment lost 10 bases and the V segment lost 1 base, leaving 5 bases of the junction unmatched. The CDR3 covers 14 residues. The V gene's germline CDR1 is SGHDN and CDR2 FVKESK. The CDR3 sequence is CASSQGHTGGKLFF. The CDR3 DNA follows: TGTGCCAGCAGCCAAGGTCACACAGGGGGAAAACTGTTTTTT.

This rearrangement joins TRBV7-8 to TRBJ2-7; D is ambiguous. Deletions cut 7 bases from V and 6 bases from J, with 16 bases between. Germline CDR1 reads SGHVS; CDR2 reads FQNEAQ. The CDR3 contains 13 residues. CDR3 residues: CASNNPSRLEQYF. The CDR3 DNA is TGTGCCAGCAACAACCCTAGTCGCCTCGAGCAGTACTTC.

Only a few counts were recorded for this clone. This chain links TRBV7-9 with TRBJ2-2, with TRBD1 matching over 8 bases. Germline V gene data show CDR1 as SEHNR and CDR2 as FQNEAQ (reference sequence). Unmatched junction bases numbered 8, after V lost 5 bases and J lost 0 bases. The CDR3 is 17 amino acids. The CDR3 reads CASSDPTGGANTGELFF. CDR3 nucleotides: TGTGCCAGCAGCGATCCTACAGGGGGTGCGAACACCGGGGAGCTGTTTTTT.

This sequence joins TRBV18 and TRBJ2-1; a possible D gene is TRBD2 (7 bases). Germline V gene data show CDR1 as KGHSH and CDR2 as LQKENI. The CDR3 is made up of 15 amino acids. The V gene lost 4 bases and the J gene lost 6 bases, with 16 bases spanning the gap. CDR3 nucleotides: TGTGCCAGCTCACGATGGGGGGGCGGACTCAATGAGCAGTTCTTC. Translated: CASSRWGGGLNEQFF. Together with reference TRBV18 and TRBJ2-1, the CDR3 gives the full variable domain: NAGVMQNPRHLVRRRGQEARLRCSPMKGHSHVYWYRQLPEEGLKFMVYLQKENIIDESGMPKERFSAEFPKEGPSILRIQQVVRGDSAAYFCASSRWGGGLNEQFFGPGTRLTVL.

This chain joins TRBV5-1 and TRBJ2-1; 11 bases are shared with TRBD2. Germline CDR1 reads SGHRS; CDR2 reads YFSETQ. The V segment lost 4 bases and the J segment 8 bases; nucleotides outside the gene matches: 5. CDR3 length equals 14 residues. CDR3 DNA sequence: TGCGCCAGCAGCGTAGCGGGGGGGAAGGATGAGCAGTTCTTC. This sequence encodes CASSVAGGKDEQFF.

The J gene is TRBJ1-4, the V gene TRBV13; D might be TRBD1 (5 bases). This CDR3 has 14 amino acids. Looked up from germline, CDR1 is PRHDT and CDR2 is FYEKMQ (reference sequence). V gave up 5 bases and J gave up 8 bases, with 15 bases separating them. This CDR3 is CASSPGTGGEKLFF. The DNA for the CDR3 is TGTGCCAGCAGCCCGGGGACCGGGGGAGAAAAACTGTTTTTT. The full variable domain, with the rest looked up from reference TRBV13 and TRBJ1-4, is AAGVIQSPRHLIKEKRETATLKCYPIPRHDTVYWYQQGPGQDPQFLISFYEKMQSDKGSIPDRFSAQQFSDYHSELNMSSLELGDSALYFCASSPGTGGEKLFFGSGTQLSVL.

The V gene is TRBV5-6, the J gene TRBJ1-3; TRBD1 is a possible D gene (6 bases). The CDR3 is made up of 15 amino acids. Germline V gene data show CDR1 as SGHDT and CDR2 as YYEEEE. The V end was cut by 4 bases, the J end by 3 bases, with 14 bases between. This CDR3 reads CASSIQQGLGNTIYF. As DNA, the CDR3 is TGTGCCAGCAGCATTCAACAGGGCCTTGGAAACACCATATATTTT.

The V gene is TRBV6-2 or TRBV6-3, the J gene TRBJ1-5, with TRBD1 identical over 7 bases. This CDR3 is built from 14 residues. Germline V lookup: CDR1 MNHEY, CDR2 SVGEGT. V was pared by 2 bases and J by 11 bases, with 9 bases of the junction left unmatched. The CDR3 region is CASSYPTGSAAQHF. DNA of the CDR3: TGTGCCAGCAGTTACCCGACAGGGAGTGCAGCCCAGCATTTT.

The chain joins TRBV7-9 to TRBJ1-4, with D perhaps TRBD1 (6 bases). The germline CDR1 and CDR2 sequences are SEHNR and FQNEAQ (reference sequence). The V and J ends lost 2 bases and 8 bases respectively, with 18 bases between them. The CDR3 has 16 amino acids. CDR3 in amino acids: CASSLMPGQGEEKLFF. The CDR3, as DNA: TGTGCCAGCAGCTTAATGCCGGGACAAGGGGAAGAAAAACTGTTTTTT.

The chain recombines TRBV2 with TRBJ1-2; unclear D gene. V dropped 1 base and J dropped 2 bases, with 11 bases sitting between them. The CDR3 contains 15 residues. The germline V gene encodes CDR1 SNHLY and CDR2 FYNNEI. The CDR3 spells CASSEEGLENYGYTF. The CDR3, as DNA: TGTGCCAGCAGTGAAGAAGGACTGGAGAACTATGGCTACACCTTC.

The chain combines TRBV6-2 or TRBV6-3 with TRBJ1-4, with D perhaps TRBD1 (6 bases). CDR3 length: 13 residues. Germline CDR1 MNHEY, CDR2 SVGEGT. V lost 2 bases and J 14 bases, leaving 15 bases between the germline ends. This chain's CDR3 is CASSYQRDKGLFF. CDR3 bases: TGTGCCAGCAGTTACCAAAGGGACAAAGGCCTGTTTTTT.